The 6 T cell receptor beta chains below all came from one sample that was sequenced in a study of long-term antiretroviral therapy in people with HIV. With survey level as its setting, the immunoSEQ assay was v3.0. The assay was immunoSEQ multiplex PCR, and TCRdb's table has in-frame clones only and misses some. The sample lists around 25,000 clones; approximately 95% were seen once. This specimen was unsorted PBMCs, taken around 4.7 years after starting antiretroviral therapy. The receptors come from a woman aged 50 to 60 with HIV.

The chain uses TRBV9 and TRBJ2-3, with TRBD1 identical over 9 bases. V lost 4 bases, J lost 2 bases, and 8 bases stayed unmatched. This CDR3 region has 16 residues. CDR1 and CDR2 (germline): SGDLS, YYNGEE. As DNA, the CDR3 is TGTGCCAGCAGCCCTCAGGGACAGGGTCCCACAGATACGCAGTATTTT. Amino acid sequence: CASSPQGQGPTDTQYF.

The rearrangement links TRBV28 to TRBJ1-2; 7 bases agree with TRBD1. The CDR3 loop spans 18 amino acids. Germline V gene sequence: CDR1 MDHEN, CDR2 SYDVKM. V trimming: 5 bases; J trimming: 0 bases; junction bases outside the gene matches: 15. The CDR3 sequence is CASSLFQGDHPTNYGYTF. The CDR3, as DNA: TGTGCCAGCAGTCTCTTCCAGGGGGACCACCCCACTAACTATGGCTACACCTTC.

In this sample, this clone turned up a few times. This chain links TRBV13 with TRBJ2-1; 8 bases agree with TRBD1. Unmatched junction bases numbered 7, after V lost 4 bases and J lost 5 bases. Germline V gives CDR1 PRHDT, CDR2 FYEKMQ (reference sequence). This CDR3 is built from 15 residues. This CDR3 reads CASSSQGENDNEQFF. The CDR3 nucleotides are TGTGCCAGCAGCTCACAGGGGGAGAACGACAATGAGCAGTTCTTC.

The chain is built from TRBV29-1 and TRBJ2-3; 7 positions agree with TRBD2. The trim removed 7 bases at V and 0 bases at J, leaving 1 base unmatched. The CDR3 is 12 residues long. Germline CDR1 reads SQVTM; CDR2 reads ANQGSEA. CDR3 sequence: CSGSGSTDTQYF. CDR3 sequence (DNA): TGCAGCGGTAGCGGGAGCACAGATACGCAGTATTTT.

In its sample, this clone was seen once. The chain combines TRBV6-5 with TRBJ2-7, with D possibly TRBD1 on 5 matching bases. This CDR3 has 14 amino acids. Germline CDR1 and CDR2: MNHEY and SVGAGI. V lost 9 bases, J lost 2 bases, and 17 bases lay in between. In nucleotides, the CDR3 is TGTGCCAGTACTCCGACAGCTTATACCTACGAGCAGTACTTC. Encoded protein: CASTPTAYTYEQYF.

The gene calls are TRBV2 and TRBJ2-1; no clear D gene. Germline values: CDR1 SNHLY, CDR2 FYNNEI. V was trimmed by 5 bases and J by 6 bases, leaving 5 bases between them. The CDR3 consists of 11 residues. The CDR3 region is CASSLTNEQFF. CDR3 DNA sequence: TGTGCCAGCAGTCTCACCAATGAGCAGTTCTTC.